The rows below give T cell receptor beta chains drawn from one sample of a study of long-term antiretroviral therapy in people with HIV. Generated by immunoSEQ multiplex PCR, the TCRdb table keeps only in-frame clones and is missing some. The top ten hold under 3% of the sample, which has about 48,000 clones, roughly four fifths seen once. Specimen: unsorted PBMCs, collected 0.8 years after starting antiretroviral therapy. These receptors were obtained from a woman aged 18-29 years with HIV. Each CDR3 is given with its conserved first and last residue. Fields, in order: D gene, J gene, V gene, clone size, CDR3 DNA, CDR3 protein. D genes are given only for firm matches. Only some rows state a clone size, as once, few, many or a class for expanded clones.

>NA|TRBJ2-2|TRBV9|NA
TGTGCCAGCAGCGTTAAAGTGAACACCGGGGAGCTGTTTTTT
CASSVKVNTGELFF
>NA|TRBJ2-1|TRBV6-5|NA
TGTGCCAGCACCCTTAAGGGAGGGGGGCAGTTCTTC
CASTLKGGGQFF
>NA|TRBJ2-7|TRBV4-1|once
TGCGCCAGCAGCACAGGGAACGAGCAGTACTTC
CASSTGNEQYF
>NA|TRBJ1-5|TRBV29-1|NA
TGCAGCGGCGCGGGGCCCAATCAGCCCCAGCATTTT
CSGAGPNQPQHF
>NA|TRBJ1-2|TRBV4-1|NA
TGCGCCAGCAGCCAAGAAGGCAGGGGCTCCGGCTATGGCTACACCTTC
CASSQEGRGSGYGYTF
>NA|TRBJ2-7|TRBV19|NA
TGTGCCAGTAGTATAGATCCCCCGGGACTTGTATCCTACGAGCAGTACTTC
CASSIDPPGLVSYEQYF
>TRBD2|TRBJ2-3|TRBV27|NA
TGTGCCAGCGGACTAGCGGGATCAGATACGCAGTATTTT
CASGLAGSDTQYF
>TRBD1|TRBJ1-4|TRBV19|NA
TGTGCCAGTAGTTCATGGGACAGTGATAATGAAAAACTGTTTTTT
CASSSWDSDNEKLFF
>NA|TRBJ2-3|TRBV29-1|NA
TGCAGCGTTGAAGGAGGCCTTGTTGAGACAGATACGCAGTATTTT
CSVEGGLVETDTQYF
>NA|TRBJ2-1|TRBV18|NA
TGTGCCAGCACATTCCGGGACAACGTAGTAGATGAGCAGTTCTTC
CASTFRDNVVDEQFF
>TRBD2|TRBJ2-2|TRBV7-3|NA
TGTGCCAGCGGGAGGGGTCCTCCCGGGGAGCTGTTTTTT
CASGRGPPGELFF
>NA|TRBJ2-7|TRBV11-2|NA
TGTGCCAGCAGTTCCGGCGCAGGGGTTCGCGACGAGCAGTACTTC
CASSSGAGVRDEQYF
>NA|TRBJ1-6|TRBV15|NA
TGTGCCACCAGCCGACGGAGGGGCACGAATTCACCCCTCCACTTT
CATSRRRGTNSPLHF
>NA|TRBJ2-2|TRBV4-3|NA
TGCGCCAGCAGCGGATACAGGGAATCGAACACCGGGGAGCTGTTTTTT
CASSGYRESNTGELFF
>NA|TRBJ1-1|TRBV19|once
TGTGCCAGTAGTACTTCCTTTAACCGGGAAGAAGCTTTCTTT
CASSTSFNREEAFF
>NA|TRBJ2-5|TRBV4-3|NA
TGCGCCAGCAGCCAAGAACAGGGTGGGCAAGAGACCCAGTACTTC
CASSQEQGGQETQYF
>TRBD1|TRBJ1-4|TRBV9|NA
TGTGCCAGCAGCGTACAGGGGGGAAAACTGTTTTTT
CASSVQGGKLFF
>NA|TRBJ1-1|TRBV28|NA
TGTGCCAGCAGTTTTCGGGCAGGGAACACTGAAGCTTTCTTT
CASSFRAGNTEAFF
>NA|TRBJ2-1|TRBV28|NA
TGTGCCAGCAGCAAATTGGGGCATGAGCAGTTCTTC
CASSKLGHEQFF
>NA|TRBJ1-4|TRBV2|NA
TGTGCCAGCGGCAATTTGAGGGAGAATGAAAAACTGTTTTTT
CASGNLRENEKLFF
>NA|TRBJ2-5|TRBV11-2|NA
TGTGCCAGCAGCTTAGATCTGGTAGGAGGCGGGACCCAGTACTTC
CASSLDLVGGGTQYF
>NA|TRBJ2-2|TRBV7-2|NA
TGTGCCAGCAGCTTAACTCGCACCAGCGGTGCCGGGGAGCTGTTTTTT
CASSLTRTSGAGELFF
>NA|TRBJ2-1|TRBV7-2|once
TGTGCCAGCAGCTTACAGGGGAGCTCCTACAATGAGCAGTTCTTC
CASSLQGSSYNEQFF
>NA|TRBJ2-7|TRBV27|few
TGTGCCAGCAGTTTATCAGGAGGCCTCTACGAGCAGTACTTC
CASSLSGGLYEQYF
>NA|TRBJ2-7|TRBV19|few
TGTGCCAGTAGTATCGGCAGCTGGGACGAGCAGTACTTC
CASSIGSWDEQYF
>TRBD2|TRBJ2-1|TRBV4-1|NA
TGCGCCAGCAGCTACTTAGCGGGAGTAGGGGTGTATGAGCAGTTCTTC
CASSYLAGVGVYEQFF
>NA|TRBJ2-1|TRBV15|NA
TGTGCCACCAGCAAAGGCGAGATCTACAATGAGCAGTTCTTC
CATSKGEIYNEQFF
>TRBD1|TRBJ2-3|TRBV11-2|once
TGTGCCAGCAGTAGGGGACAGAGTCTGCCAAGCACAGATACGCAGTATTTT
CASSRGQSLPSTDTQYF
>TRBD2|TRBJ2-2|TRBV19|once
TGTGCCAGTAGTAACCAACTAGCGGGAGACACCGGGGAGCTGTTTTTT
CASSNQLAGDTGELFF
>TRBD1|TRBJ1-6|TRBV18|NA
TGTGCCAGCTCACCTGCTTTAGGGGGCTTGGCGAATTCACCCCTCCACTTT
CASSPALGGLANSPLHF
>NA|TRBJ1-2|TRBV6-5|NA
TGTGCCAGCAGCCGGAGGGGGGCGAGTTACACCTTC
CASSRRGASYTF
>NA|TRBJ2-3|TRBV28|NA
TGTGCCAGCAGCTCCCCTCTCAGGGGTACCACAGATACGCAGTATTTT
CASSSPLRGTTDTQYF
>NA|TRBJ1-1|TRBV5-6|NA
TGTGCCAGCAGCTCCGGGCCATGGGACACTGAAGCTTTCTTT
CASSSGPWDTEAFF
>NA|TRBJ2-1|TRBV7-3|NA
TGTGCCAGCAGCTCGGACTGGTCCTACAATGAGCAGTTCTTC
CASSSDWSYNEQFF
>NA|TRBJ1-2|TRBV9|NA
TGTGCCAGCAGCGTAGATGCCTTCACGAGCTGCACCTTC
CASSVDAFTSCTF
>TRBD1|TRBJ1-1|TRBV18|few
TGTGCCAGCTCACCGAGGACAGGGCGGGGTACTGAAGCTTTCTTT
CASSPRTGRGTEAFF
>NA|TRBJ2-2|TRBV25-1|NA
TGTGCCAGCAGTGCGCCGAACAGAGGCCCCGGGGAGCTGTTTTTT
CASSAPNRGPGELFF
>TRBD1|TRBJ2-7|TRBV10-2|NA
TGCGCCAGCAGTGGGACAGGGTCCTACGAGCAGTACTTC
CASSGTGSYEQYF
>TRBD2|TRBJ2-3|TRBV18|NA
TGTGCCAGCTCAGGAAGCGGGATGGGGCGTCGCACAGATACGCAGTATTTT
CASSGSGMGRRTDTQYF
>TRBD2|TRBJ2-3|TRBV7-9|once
TGTGCCAGCAGCCCCCACGGACTAGAGAAGAGCACAGATACGCAGTATTTT
CASSPHGLEKSTDTQYF